This T cell receptor (beta chain) is from a study of breast tumors, draining lymph nodes, adjacent tissues. Study-level results: Tumor repertoires ranked between lymph nodes and nontumor tissue in diversity, with V and J gene preferences. The data were judged consistent with most tumor T cells coming from lymph node and expanding in tumor.

This clonotype was seen repeatedly, ten times or more. The target antigen is unknown. One entry per CDR3 protein, called by TCRdb with MiXCR from the multiplex PCR reads. This table holds around 66,000 distinct CDR3 sequences, around two fifths found once. Deletions cut 10 bases from V and 0 bases from J, with 19 bases between. Germline V gene data show CDR1 as LNHDA and CDR2 as SQIVND (reference sequence). CDR3 length: 17 amino acids. This chain joins TRBV19 and TRBJ2-6; a possible D gene is TRBD1 (6 bases). This clonotype was sampled from a female donor with breast cancer. Some clones in this sample may be carry-over from other donors' samples. Sample: breast tumor tissue. CDR3 residues: CATNTGLSNSGANVLTF. CDR3 DNA sequence: TGTGCCACTAACACAGGGCTTTCCAACTCTGGGGCCAACGTCCTGACTTTC.